A single sample is the source of the 22 T cell receptor beta chains below, sequenced in a study of blood T cell repertoires in COVID-19 (dated by TCRdb to the early 2020s). The library was prepared using the immunoSEQ multiplex PCR assay. TCRdb carries this immuneACCESS record with in-frame sequences only. Its versions omit some clonotypes, under half of them owing to an unresolved V gene in the studies checked, with the rest unexplained. For this sample the table gives fewer than 120,000 clones, of which roughly four fifths were detected only once. The top ten constitute approximately 17% of the sample. Sequencing used peripheral blood. Receptors were obtained from a woman between 55 and 75 years old with acute or convalescent COVID-19.

This sequence joins TRBV4-1 and TRBJ2-7; 8 nucleotides match TRBD1. The CDR3 runs to 14 residues. Germline CDR1 MGHRA, CDR2 YSYEKL. V gave up 5 bases and J gave up 2 bases; unmatched junction bases: 5. The DNA of the CDR3 is TGCGCCAGCAGCGCCGGGACAGGTACCTACGAGCAGTACTTC. Its protein product is CASSAGTGTYEQYF.

The table lists this clone with a count of one. The rearrangement uses TRBV18 and TRBJ2-2; 11 nucleotides align to TRBD1. CDR3 length: 17 amino acids. From germline, CDR1 is KGHSH and CDR2 LQKENI. V lost 3 bases to trimming and J lost 5 bases; unmatched junction nucleotides: 8. The CDR3 DNA follows: TGTGCCAGCTCACCCTTTGGACAGGGGGCGAGGACCGGGGAGCTGTTTTTT. Translating gives CASSPFGQGARTGELFF. Full variable domain (remainder filled in from reference TRBV18 and TRBJ2-2): NAGVMQNPRHLVRRRGQEARLRCSPMKGHSHVYWYRQLPEEGLKFMVYLQKENIIDESGMPKERFSAEFPKEGPSILRIQQVVRGDSAAYFCASSPFGQGARTGELFFGEGSRLTVL.

V is TRBV2 and J is TRBJ1-3, with TRBD1 identical over 8 bases. The CDR3 totals 15 residues. Germline assignment: CDR1 SNHLY and CDR2 FYNNEI. With V trimmed by 9 bases and J by 0 bases, 7 bases remained unmatched. The CDR3 reads CARRTGPSSGNTIYF. In DNA form, the CDR3 reads TGTGCCAGAAGGACAGGGCCGAGCTCTGGAAACACCATATATTTT. Complete variable domain (other parts from reference TRBV2 and TRBJ1-3): EPEVTQTPSHQVTQMGQEVILRCVPISNHLYFYWYRQILGQKVEFLVSFYNNEISEKSEIFDDQFSVERPDGSNFTLKIRSTKLEDSAMYFCARRTGPSSGNTIYFGEGSWLTVV.

CDR3 DNA: TGTGCCAGCAGCTTAGAATCGACAGGGAACGGCTACACCTTC. It encodes CASSLESTGNGYTF. V usage is TRBV11-2 and J usage is TRBJ1-2; the match to TRBD1 covers 7 bases. Losses at the gene ends were 0 bases for V and 8 bases for J; bases not matched to a gene: 6. CDR3 length: 14 residues. Germline V lookup: CDR1 SGHAT, CDR2 FQNNGV.

The chain recombines TRBV5-6 with TRBJ2-5; the match to TRBD1 covers 9 bases. V was pared by 0 bases and J by 5 bases, with 5 bases of the junction left unmatched. Germline-derived CDR1 and CDR2 are SGHDT and YYEEEE. The CDR3 extends over 15 amino acids. CDR3 DNA: TGTGCCAGCAGCTTGGCCCCGGACAGGGGCGAGACCCAGTACTTC. This translates into CASSLAPDRGETQYF.

The gene calls are TRBV21-1 and TRBJ1-1; TRBD1 is taken as the D call from the table, unchecked against the DNA. TRBV21-1 is a pseudogene locus. CDR3 length: 15 residues. DNA for the CDR3: TGTGCCAGCAGCCGGGGACAAGGGGGTGATTCCGAAGCTTTCTTT. It codes for CASSRGQGGDSEAFF.

V is TRBV3-1 (or the pseudogene TRBV3-2) and J is TRBJ1-1; D perhaps matches TRBD1 (5 bases). V was trimmed by 3 bases and J by 6 bases, leaving 11 bases between them. Germline V CDR1 and CDR2: LGHDT, YNNKEL (reference sequence). The CDR3 is 13 amino acids. The CDR3 DNA reads as TGTGCCAGCAGCCACCAGGGTCGTCCTGAAGCTTTCTTT. As protein: CASSHQGRPEAFF.

The rearrangement joins TRBV19 to TRBJ1-5; D might be TRBD1 (5 bases). Trimming cost V 7 bases and J 3 bases, with 13 bases left between them. The germline V gene encodes CDR1 LNHDA and CDR2 SQIVND (reference sequence). The CDR3 sequence is 14 residues long. CDR3 nucleotides: TGTGCCAGTACGAGGTGGGGGGACAATCAGCCCCAGCATTTT. Translated: CASTRWGDNQPQHF.

The V and J genes are TRBV24-1 and TRBJ1-5, with D possibly being TRBD1 (5 bases). The V and J ends lost 5 bases and 5 bases respectively, with 15 bases between them. Germline values: CDR1 KGHDR, CDR2 SFDVKD. The CDR3 contains 15 residues. The DNA for the CDR3 is TGTGCCACCAGTGCGGGGGGTTACGGGGATCAGCCCCAGCATTTT. As protein: CATSAGGYGDQPQHF.

The J gene is TRBJ2-2, the V gene TRBV7-2; D unclear. V gave up 2 bases and J gave up 4 bases, with 8 bases separating them. Germline V lookup: CDR1 SGHTA, CDR2 FQGNSA. CDR3 length: 14 amino acids. The CDR3 loop reads CASSLMLSTGELFF. CDR3 coding DNA: TGTGCCAGCAGCTTAATGTTATCCACCGGGGAGCTGTTTTTT.

The count of this clone is one. The V call is TRBV4-2, the J call TRBJ2-5, with no clear D. Germline assignment: CDR1 LGHNA and CDR2 YNFKEQ. V gave up 0 bases and J gave up 4 bases, with 12 bases separating them. The CDR3 runs 15 residues. The CDR3 region has the DNA TGTGCCAGCAGCCAAGAACCGCTACGACTAGAGACCCAGTACTTC. This sequence encodes CASSQEPLRLETQYF.

A single count supports this clone. The gene calls are TRBV3-1 (or the pseudogene TRBV3-2) and TRBJ2-7; 9 bases fit TRBD1. The length of the CDR3 is 15 residues. Germline V lookup: CDR1 LGHDT, CDR2 YNNKEL (reference sequence). The trim removed 1 base at V and 2 bases at J, leaving 3 bases unmatched. This CDR3 reads CASSQGRQGAYEQYF. The DNA for the CDR3 is TGTGCCAGCAGCCAAGGCCGACAGGGGGCCTACGAGCAGTACTTC.

The chain links TRBV2 to TRBJ1-2, with 12 nucleotides matching TRBD1. V gave up 11 bases and J gave up 11 bases; unmatched junction bases: 12. Germline CDR1 SNHLY, CDR2 FYNNEI. The CDR3 runs 13 residues. The CDR3 DNA follows: TGTGCCTCTACACCGGGACAGGGGGCTTTTTACACCTTC. Its protein is CASTPGQGAFYTF. Full variable domain (rest looked up from reference TRBV2 and TRBJ1-2): EPEVTQTPSHQVTQMGQEVILRCVPISNHLYFYWYRQILGQKVEFLVSFYNNEISEKSEIFDDQFSVERPDGSNFTLKIRSTKLEDSAMYFCASTPGQGAFYTFGSGTRLTVV.

This clone has only one observation. This chain joins TRBV7-2 and TRBJ1-4; D possibly corresponds to TRBD1 (5 bases). The germline gives CDR1 SGHTA, CDR2 FQGNSA. V shed 5 bases and J shed 7 bases, with 14 bases lying between them. This CDR3 region has 14 residues. CDR3 nucleotides: TGTGCCAGCAGCCACTGGGACTTTGGTGAAAAACTGTTTTTT. Protein: CASSHWDFGEKLFF.

This rearrangement joins TRBV5-1 to TRBJ2-3, with 8 bases that match TRBD1. Germline V CDR1 and CDR2: SGHRS, YFSETQ. The CDR3 runs to 16 residues. V was pared by 4 bases and J by 0 bases, with 7 bases of the junction left unmatched. This CDR3 reads CASSPGTGRSTDTQYF. CDR3 DNA sequence: TGCGCCAGCAGCCCGGGGACAGGCCGCAGCACAGATACGCAGTATTTT. Looking up the rest from reference TRBV5-1 and TRBJ2-3 gives the full variable domain: KAGVTQTPRYLIKTRGQQVTLSCSPISGHRSVSWYQQTPGQGLQFLFEYFSETQRNKGNFPGRFSGRQFSNSRSEMNVSTLELGDSALYLCASSPGTGRSTDTQYFGPGTRLTVL.

The rearrangement uses TRBV2 and TRBJ2-3; no reliable D call. Looked up from germline, CDR1 is SNHLY and CDR2 is FYNNEI. The CDR3 extends over 11 amino acids. Trimming stripped 9 bases from V and 6 bases from J, with 10 bases between. CDR3 sequence (DNA): TGTGCCAGTGGAGTTCGTGATACGCAGTATTTT. It codes for CASGVRDTQYF.

The chain joins TRBV28 to TRBJ1-3, with D unresolved. The CDR3 loop spans 17 amino acids. The V end was cut by 2 bases, the J end by 0 bases, with 14 bases between. Germline V gene sequence: CDR1 MDHEN, CDR2 SYDVKM. CDR3 region: CASSLPPHLFSGNTIYF. The CDR3 DNA reads TGTGCCAGCAGTTTACCCCCACACCTCTTCTCTGGAAACACCATATATTTT. Full variable domain (rest looked up from reference TRBV28 and TRBJ1-3): DVKVTQSSRYLVKRTGEKVFLECVQDMDHENMFWYRQDPGLGLRLIYFSYDVKMKEKGDIPEGYSVSREKKERFSLILESASTNQTSMYLCASSLPPHLFSGNTIYFGEGSWLTVV.

This chain uses TRBV28 with TRBJ2-2; 10 nucleotides match TRBD2. J lost 5 bases, V lost 6 bases, and 9 bases had no gene match. The CDR3 totals 16 residues. The germline V gene has CDR1 MDHEN and CDR2 SYDVKM. CDR3 residues: CASSAGTSVVTGELFF. CDR3 coding DNA: TGTGCCAGCAGCGCTGGGACTAGCGTCGTGACCGGGGAGCTGTTTTTT.

The J gene is TRBJ1-2, the V gene TRBV12-2; the table calls TRBD1, which could not be checked here. TRBV12-2 represents a pseudogene. The CDR3 totals 17 residues. The CDR3 is CASRLRQTTLPRVGYTF. The CDR3 bases are TGTGCAAGTCGCTTGAGACAGACGACCTTACCCCGGGTTGGCTACACCTTC.

This clone was recorded once. The rearrangement joins TRBV7-2 to TRBJ2-7; tentative D call: TRBD2 (5 bases). The CDR3 extends over 15 amino acids. The V gene's germline CDR1 is SGHTA and CDR2 FQGNSA. V shed 5 bases and J shed 0 bases, with 14 bases lying between them. This CDR3 is CASSALPGTSYEQYF. CDR3 bases: TGTGCCAGCAGCGCTCTTCCGGGAACCTCCTACGAGCAGTACTTC.

The V call is TRBV6-5, the J call TRBJ2-7; 7 positions match TRBD1. This CDR3 is 16 amino acids long. The V segment lost 0 bases and the J segment 3 bases; nucleotides outside the gene matches: 8. Looked up from germline, CDR1 is MNHEY and CDR2 is SVGAGI. This chain's CDR3 is CASSYSTGEGFYEQYF. CDR3 coding DNA: TGTGCCAGCAGTTACTCTACAGGGGAAGGATTCTACGAGCAGTACTTC.

The rearrangement joins TRBV4-3 to TRBJ2-5, with 11 bases fitting TRBD2. The CDR3 sequence is 15 residues long. Losses at the gene ends were 3 bases for V and 2 bases for J; bases not matched to a gene: 2. From germline, CDR1 is LGHNA and CDR2 YSLEER. In nucleotides, the CDR3 is TGCGCCAGCAGCCAGGGGACTAGCGGACAAGAGACCCAGTACTTC. Translated: CASSQGTSGQETQYF.